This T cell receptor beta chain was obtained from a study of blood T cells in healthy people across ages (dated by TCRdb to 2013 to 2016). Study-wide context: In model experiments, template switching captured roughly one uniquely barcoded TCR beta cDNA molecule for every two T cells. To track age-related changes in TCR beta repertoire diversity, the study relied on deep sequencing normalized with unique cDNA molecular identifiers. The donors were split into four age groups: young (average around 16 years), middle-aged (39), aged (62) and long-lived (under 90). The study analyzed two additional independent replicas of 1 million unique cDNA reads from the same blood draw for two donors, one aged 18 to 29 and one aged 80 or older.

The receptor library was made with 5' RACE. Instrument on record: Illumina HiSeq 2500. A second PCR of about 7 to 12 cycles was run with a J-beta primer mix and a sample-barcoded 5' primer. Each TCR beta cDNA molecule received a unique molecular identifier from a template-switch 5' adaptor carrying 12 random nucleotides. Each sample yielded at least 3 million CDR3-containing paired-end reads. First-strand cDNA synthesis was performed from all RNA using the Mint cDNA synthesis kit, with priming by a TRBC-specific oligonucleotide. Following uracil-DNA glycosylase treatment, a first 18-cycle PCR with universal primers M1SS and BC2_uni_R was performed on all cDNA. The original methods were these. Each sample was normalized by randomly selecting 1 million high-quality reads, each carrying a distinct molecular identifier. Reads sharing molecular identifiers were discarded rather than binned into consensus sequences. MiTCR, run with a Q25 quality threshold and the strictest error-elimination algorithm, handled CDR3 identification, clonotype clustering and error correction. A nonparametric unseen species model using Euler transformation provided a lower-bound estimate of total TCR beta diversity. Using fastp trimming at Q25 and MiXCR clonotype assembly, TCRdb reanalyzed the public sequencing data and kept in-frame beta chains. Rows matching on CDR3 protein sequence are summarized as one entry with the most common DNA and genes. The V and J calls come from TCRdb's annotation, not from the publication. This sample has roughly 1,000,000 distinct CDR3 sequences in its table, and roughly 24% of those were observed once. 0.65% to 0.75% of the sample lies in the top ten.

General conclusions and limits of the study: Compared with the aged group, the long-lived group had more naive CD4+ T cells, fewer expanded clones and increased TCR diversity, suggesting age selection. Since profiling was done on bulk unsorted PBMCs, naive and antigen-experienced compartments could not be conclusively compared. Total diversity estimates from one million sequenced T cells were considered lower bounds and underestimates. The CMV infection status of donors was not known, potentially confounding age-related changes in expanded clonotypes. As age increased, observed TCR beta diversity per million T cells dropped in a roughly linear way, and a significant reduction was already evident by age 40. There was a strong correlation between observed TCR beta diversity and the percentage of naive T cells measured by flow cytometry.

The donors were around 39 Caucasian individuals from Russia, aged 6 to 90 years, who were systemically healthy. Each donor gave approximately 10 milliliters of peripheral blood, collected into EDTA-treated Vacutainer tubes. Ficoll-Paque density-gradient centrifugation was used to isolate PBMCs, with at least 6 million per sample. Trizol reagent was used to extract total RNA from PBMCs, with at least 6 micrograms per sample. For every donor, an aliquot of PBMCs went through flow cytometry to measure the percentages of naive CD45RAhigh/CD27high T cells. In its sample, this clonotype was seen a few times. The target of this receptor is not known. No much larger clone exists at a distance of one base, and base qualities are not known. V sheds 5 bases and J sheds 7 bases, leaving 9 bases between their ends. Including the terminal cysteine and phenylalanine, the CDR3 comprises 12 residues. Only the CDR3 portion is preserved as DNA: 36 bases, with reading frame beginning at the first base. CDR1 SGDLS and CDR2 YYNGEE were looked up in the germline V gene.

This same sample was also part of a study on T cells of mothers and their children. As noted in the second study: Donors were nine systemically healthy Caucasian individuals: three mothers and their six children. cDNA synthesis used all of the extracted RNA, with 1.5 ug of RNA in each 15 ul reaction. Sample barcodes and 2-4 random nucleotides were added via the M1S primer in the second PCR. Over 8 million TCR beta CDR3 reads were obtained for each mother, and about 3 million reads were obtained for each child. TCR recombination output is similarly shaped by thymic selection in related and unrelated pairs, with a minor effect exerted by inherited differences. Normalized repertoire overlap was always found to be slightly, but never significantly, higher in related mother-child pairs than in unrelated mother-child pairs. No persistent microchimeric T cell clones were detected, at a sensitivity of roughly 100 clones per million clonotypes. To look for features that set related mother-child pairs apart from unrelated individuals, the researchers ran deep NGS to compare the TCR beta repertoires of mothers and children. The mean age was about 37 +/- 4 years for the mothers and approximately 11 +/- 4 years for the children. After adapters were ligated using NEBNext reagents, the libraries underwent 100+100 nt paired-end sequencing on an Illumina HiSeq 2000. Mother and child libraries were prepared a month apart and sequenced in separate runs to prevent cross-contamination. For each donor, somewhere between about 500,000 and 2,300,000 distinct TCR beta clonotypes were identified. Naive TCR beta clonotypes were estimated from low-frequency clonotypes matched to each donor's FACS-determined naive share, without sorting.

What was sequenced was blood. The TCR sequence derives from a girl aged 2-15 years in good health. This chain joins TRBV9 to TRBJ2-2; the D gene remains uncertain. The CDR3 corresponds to CASSPPGGELFF. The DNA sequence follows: TGTGCCAGCAGTCCGCCGGGCGGGGAGCTGTTTTTT.